This TCR beta chain emerged from a study of human T cells and chemical hapten exposure (dated by TCRdb to about 2021). Looking at the study overall: For sensitization, 2% DPC in acetone was applied to a 2 cm by 2 cm area of upper inner arm skin. The patient cohort, mostly female, included alopecia areata with under or over 50% scalp involvement, alopecia totalis and alopecia universalis. Twenty-nine alopecia patients gave blood for TCR sequencing at one to four time points (pre-sensitization, 2, 6 and 24 weeks). Peripheral blood TCR repertoire changes were tracked in vivo in alopecia patients during primary and secondary sensitization to the hapten diphenylcyclopropenone (DPC). Patch testing was done on the upper back using Finn chambers containing 0.01% DPC, and results were scored after 6 days according to International Contact Dermatitis Research Group standards. The libraries were sequenced as a pool, and the TCR yield per sample differed mostly because of small variations in library volumes within the pool. Throughout the roughly 24-week study period, patients were also given weekly therapeutic DPC doses on the scalp. Blood samples were taken from patients before sensitization (week 0) and at 2, 6 and about 24 weeks after DPC sensitization.

Broader findings and caveats from the paper: Compared with pre-sensitization or healthy control sets, expanded TCRs formed significantly more large CDR3 similarity clusters, which is consistent with antigen-driven responses. A positive correlation was found between the number of PT1 expanded TCRs and patch test score, with significance reached at thresholds 8, 16 and 32 but not 4. The number of TCRs above 1 in 1000 frequency did not change with DPC sensitization; there was no evidence of global repertoire structure alterations. Alopecia, a presumed autoimmune disease, was present in all patients, so the immune response of the patients might differ from that of healthy individuals. Repeated subsampling changed both the strength of the expansion versus patch-test correlation and the threshold at which that correlation became significant.

Via the germline V gene (reference sequence), CDR1 is MNHNY and CDR2 SVGAGI. Including cysteine and phenylalanine, the CDR3 has 12 amino acids. Only CDR3 DNA remains: 36 bases, in frame from the first base. Relative to germline, V is 4 bases shorter and J is 11 bases shorter, with 12 bases between their ends. Notes on this clonotype: The specificity of this receptor is unknown. No base-level quality is on record; no much larger clone is a single base apart.

Library creation used RACE. Instrument used: NextSeq 500. During library preparation, unique molecular identifiers were attached to individual cDNA molecules so that TCRs could be counted quantitatively and reproducibly. Each blood RNA sample was used to sequence both TCR alpha and TCR beta chains. Regarding the original processing steps: The median number of TCRs per sample was some 100,000, ranging from roughly 23,224 to 690,600. V, J and CDR3 annotation of the TCR reads was carried out using the Decombinator software suite. For PS versus PT1 abundance plots, all samples were subsampled to the same number of TCRs (28,000). Expanded TCRs were defined as absent before sensitization and observed at least eight times at the 2-week time point. TCRdb itself trimmed the public reads at Q25 with fastp, ran MiXCR and retained productive beta chains. Rows with one shared CDR3 protein collapse into an entry with the most common genes and DNA. These V and J calls are TCRdb output, not the study's own analysis. In this sample the table shows 90,000 to 140,000 distinct CDR3 sequences, 30% to 35% of which occur a single time. The ten largest clonotypes hold less than 3% of the sample.

Interpreted using the paper, the time point label stands for: patch test 3, about 24 weeks after DPC sensitization. The meaning of the sample's treatment or condition label: therapeutic diphenylcyclopropenone sensitization with weekly scalp DPC. Blood at each patch-test visit was drawn before the patch test was applied. Eligible patients were aged 18 to 70, diagnosed with alopecia, deemed suitable for DPC therapy, and excluded if pregnant. Unfractionated whole blood was collected in Tempus Blood RNA tubes, and total RNA was extracted from that blood. The chain was built from TRBV6-6 and TRBJ1-5, with the identity of the D gene unclear. The TCR sequence derives from a man between 35 and 55 years old with alopecia areata. Some clones in this sample may be carry-over from other donors' samples. The sequencing used whole blood, collected in connection with sensitization to the hapten diphenylcyclopropenone (DPC). The DNA sequence reads TGTGCCAGCAGTTCCCAAGTTATGTCCCAGCATTTT. The translation is CASSSQVMSQHF.